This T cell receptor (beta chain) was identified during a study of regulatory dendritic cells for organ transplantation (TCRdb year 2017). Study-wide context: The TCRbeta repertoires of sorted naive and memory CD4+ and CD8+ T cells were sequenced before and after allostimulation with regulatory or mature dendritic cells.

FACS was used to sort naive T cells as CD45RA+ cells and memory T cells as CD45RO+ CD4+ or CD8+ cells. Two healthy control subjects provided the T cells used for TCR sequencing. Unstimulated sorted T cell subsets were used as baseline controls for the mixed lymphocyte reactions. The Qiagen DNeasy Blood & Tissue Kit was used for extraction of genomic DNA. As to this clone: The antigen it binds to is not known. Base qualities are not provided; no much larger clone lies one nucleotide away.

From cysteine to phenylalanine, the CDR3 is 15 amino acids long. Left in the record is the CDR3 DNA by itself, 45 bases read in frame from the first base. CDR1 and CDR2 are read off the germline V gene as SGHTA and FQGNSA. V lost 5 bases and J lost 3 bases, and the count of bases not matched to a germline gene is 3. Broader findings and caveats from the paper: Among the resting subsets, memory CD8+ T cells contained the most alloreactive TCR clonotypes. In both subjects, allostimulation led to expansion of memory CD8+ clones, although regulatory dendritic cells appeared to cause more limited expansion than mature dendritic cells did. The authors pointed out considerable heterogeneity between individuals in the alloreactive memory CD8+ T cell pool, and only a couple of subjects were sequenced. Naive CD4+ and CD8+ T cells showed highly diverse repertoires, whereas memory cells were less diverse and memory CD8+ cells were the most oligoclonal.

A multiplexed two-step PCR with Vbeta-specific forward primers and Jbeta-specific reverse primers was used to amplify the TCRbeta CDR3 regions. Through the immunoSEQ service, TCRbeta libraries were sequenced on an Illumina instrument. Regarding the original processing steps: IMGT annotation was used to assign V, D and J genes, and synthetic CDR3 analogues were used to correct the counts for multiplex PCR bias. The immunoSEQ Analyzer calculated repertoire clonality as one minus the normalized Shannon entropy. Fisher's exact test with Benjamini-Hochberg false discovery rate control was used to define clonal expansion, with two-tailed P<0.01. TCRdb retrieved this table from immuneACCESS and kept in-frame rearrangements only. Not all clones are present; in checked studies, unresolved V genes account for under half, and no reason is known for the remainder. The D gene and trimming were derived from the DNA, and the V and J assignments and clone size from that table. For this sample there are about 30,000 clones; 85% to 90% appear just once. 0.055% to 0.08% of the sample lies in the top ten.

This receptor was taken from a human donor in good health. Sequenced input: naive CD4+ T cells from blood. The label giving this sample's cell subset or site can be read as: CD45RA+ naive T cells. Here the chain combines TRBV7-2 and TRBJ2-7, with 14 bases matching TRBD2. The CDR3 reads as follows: CASSRGTSGGYEQYF. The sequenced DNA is TGTGCCAGCAGCCGGGGGACTAGCGGGGGCTACGAGCAGTACTTC. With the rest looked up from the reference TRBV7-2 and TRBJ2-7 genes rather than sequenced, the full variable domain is GAGVSQSPSNKVTEKGKDVELRCDPISGHTALYWYRQSLGQGLEFLIYFQGNSAPDKSGLPSDRFSAERTGGSVSTLTIQRTQQEDSAVYLCASSRGTSGGYEQYFGPGTRLTVT.